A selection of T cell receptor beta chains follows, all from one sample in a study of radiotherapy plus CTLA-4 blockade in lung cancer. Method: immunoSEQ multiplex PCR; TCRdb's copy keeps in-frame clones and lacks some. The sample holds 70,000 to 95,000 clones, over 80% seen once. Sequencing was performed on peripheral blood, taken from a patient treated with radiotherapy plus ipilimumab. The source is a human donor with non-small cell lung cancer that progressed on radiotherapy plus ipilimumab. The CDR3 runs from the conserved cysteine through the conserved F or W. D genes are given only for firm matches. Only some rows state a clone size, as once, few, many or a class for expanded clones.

CDR3: CASSLQQGATDTQYF
DNA: TGCGCCAGCAGCCTTCAACAGGGGGCCACAGATACGCAGTATTTT
V: TRBV4-3
size: .
D: TRBD1
J: TRBJ2-3

CDR3: CASSQWDTQYF
DNA: TGTGCCAGCAGCCAATGGGATACGCAGTATTTT
V: TRBV14
size: .
D: .
J: TRBJ2-3

CDR3: CASSEAGDTEAFF
DNA: TGTGCCAGCAGTGAAGCGGGGGACACTGAAGCTTTCTTT
V: TRBV6-1
size: .
D: .
J: TRBJ1-1

CDR3: CASSDLVKTGLNQPQHF
DNA: TGCGCCAGCAGTGACCTCGTTAAGACAGGGCTCAATCAGCCCCAGCATTTT
V: TRBV10-2
size: .
D: TRBD1
J: TRBJ1-5

CDR3: CASSPSRGVETQYF
DNA: TGTGCCAGCAGCCCCAGCAGGGGGGTTGAGACCCAGTACTTC
V: TRBV7-2
size: .
D: .
J: TRBJ2-5

CDR3: CSVLLEGRERTDTQYF
DNA: TGCAGCGTCCTCCTGGAGGGCAGGGAACGCACAGATACGCAGTATTTT
V: TRBV29-1
size: .
D: .
J: TRBJ2-3

CDR3: CASSRRSGGTDTQYF
DNA: TGTGCCAGCAGTCGAAGGTCGGGGGGCACAGATACGCAGTATTTT
V: TRBV25-1
size: .
D: .
J: TRBJ2-3

CDR3: CASSSPLSNEQFF
DNA: TGTGCCAGCAGCTCCCCACTCTCCAATGAGCAGTTCTTC
V: TRBV11-3
size: .
D: .
J: TRBJ2-1

CDR3: CASSLPIGTQYF
DNA: TGTGCCAGCAGTTTACCTATAGGTACGCAGTATTTT
V: TRBV28
size: .
D: .
J: TRBJ2-3

CDR3: CASSLSARGVGTGELFF
DNA: TGTGCCAGCAGCTTATCGGCCAGGGGTGTTGGTACCGGGGAGCTGTTTTTT
V: TRBV7-3
size: few
D: .
J: TRBJ2-2

CDR3: CASRYSSQAGYEQYF
DNA: TGTGCCAGCAGATATAGTAGTCAGGCGGGTTACGAGCAGTACTTC
V: TRBV7-9
size: few
D: .
J: TRBJ2-7

CDR3: CASSLSNSWGQGTNEQYF
DNA: TGTGCCAGCAGCTTATCGAATTCTTGGGGACAGGGTACGAACGAGCAGTACTTC
V: TRBV7-6
size: .
D: TRBD1
J: TRBJ2-7

CDR3: CASSFPGSGNTIYF
DNA: TGTGCCAGCAGTTTCCCAGGCTCTGGAAACACCATATATTTT
V: TRBV28
size: few
D: .
J: TRBJ1-3

CDR3: CASSSRGVLAGAWGEQFF
DNA: TGTGCCAGCAGCTCCCGGGGGGTGTTGGCGGGGGCCTGGGGTGAGCAGTTCTTC
V: TRBV5-4
size: .
D: .
J: TRBJ2-1